The sequence of this T cell receptor (beta chain) was determined in a study of T cell changes during pregnancy in multiple sclerosis. Clones were sequenced by immunoSEQ multiplex PCR, and TCRdb holds only the in-frame ones, with some missing. Here the sample spans more than 65,000 clones, over 85% being singletons. CDR1 and CDR2 from the germline V gene are MNHEY and SMNVEV (reference sequence). The CDR3 has 18 amino acids. After removal of 5 bases from V and 2 bases from J, the junction contained 9 bases not matched to a gene. This specimen was CD4+ T cells from peripheral blood mononuclear cells, taken before pregnancy. This TCR derives from a female donor with multiple sclerosis, enrolled in a pregnancy study. V gene TRBV27 combines with J gene TRBJ2-7; 16 nucleotides line up with TRBD2. The CDR3 DNA reads as TGTGCCAGCAGTCCCCTGGGACTAGCGGGAGGGCCTCCCTACGAGCAGTACTTC. Translation: CASSPLGLAGGPPYEQYF.